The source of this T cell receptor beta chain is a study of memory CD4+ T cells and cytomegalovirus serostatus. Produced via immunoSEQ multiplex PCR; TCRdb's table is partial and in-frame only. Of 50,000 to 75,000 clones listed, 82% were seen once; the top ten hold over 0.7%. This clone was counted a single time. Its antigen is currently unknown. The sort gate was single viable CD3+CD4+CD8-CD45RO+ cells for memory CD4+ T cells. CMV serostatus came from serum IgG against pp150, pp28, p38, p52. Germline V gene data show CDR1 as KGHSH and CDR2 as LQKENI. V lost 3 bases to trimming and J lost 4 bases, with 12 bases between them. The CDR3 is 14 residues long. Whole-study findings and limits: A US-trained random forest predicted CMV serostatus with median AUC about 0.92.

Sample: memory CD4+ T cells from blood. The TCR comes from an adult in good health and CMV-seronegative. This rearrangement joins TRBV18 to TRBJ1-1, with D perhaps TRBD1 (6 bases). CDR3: CASSPTGTGTEAFF. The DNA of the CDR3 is TGTGCCAGCTCACCCACAGGGACGGGCACTGAAGCTTTCTTT.